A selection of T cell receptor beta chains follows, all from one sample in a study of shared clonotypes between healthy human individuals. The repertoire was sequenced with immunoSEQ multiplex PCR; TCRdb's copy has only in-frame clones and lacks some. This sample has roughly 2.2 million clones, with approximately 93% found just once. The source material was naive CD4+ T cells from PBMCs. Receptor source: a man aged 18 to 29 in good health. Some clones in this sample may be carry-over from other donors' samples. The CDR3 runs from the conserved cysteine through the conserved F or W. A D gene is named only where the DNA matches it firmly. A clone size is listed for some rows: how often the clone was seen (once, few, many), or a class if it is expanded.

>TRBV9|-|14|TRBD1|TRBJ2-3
CASSRDSSTDTQYF
TGTGCCAGCAGCCGGGACAGTAGCACAGATACGCAGTATTTT
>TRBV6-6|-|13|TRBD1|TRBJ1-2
CASSHDRVGGYTF
TGTGCCAGCAGCCACGACAGGGTGGGTGGCTACACCTTC
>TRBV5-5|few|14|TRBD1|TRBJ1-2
CASSRDRAQYGYTF
TGTGCCAGCAGCCGTGACAGGGCCCAATATGGCTACACCTTC
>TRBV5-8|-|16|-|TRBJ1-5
CASSSRLGLGNQPQHF
TGTGCCAGCAGCTCTCGTCTGGGATTGGGCAATCAGCCCCAGCATTTT
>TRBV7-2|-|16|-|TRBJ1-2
CASSLEFALTNYGYTF
TGTGCCAGCAGCTTAGAATTCGCCCTCACTAACTATGGCTACACCTTC
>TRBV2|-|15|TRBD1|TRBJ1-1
CASIDRGYKNTEAFF
TGTGCCAGCATCGACAGGGGGTATAAGAACACTGAAGCTTTCTTT
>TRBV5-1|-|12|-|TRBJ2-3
CASSSGLDTQYF
TGCGCCAGCAGCTCCGGTTTGGATACGCAGTATTTT
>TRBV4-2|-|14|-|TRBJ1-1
CASSQGQRNTEAFF
TGTGCCAGCAGCCAAGGGCAGAGGAACACTGAAGCTTTCTTT
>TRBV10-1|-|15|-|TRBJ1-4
CASSESPGPNEKLFF
TGCGCCAGCAGTGAGAGTCCAGGGCCTAATGAAAAACTGTTTTTT
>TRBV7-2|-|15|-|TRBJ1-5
CASSPRVGSDQPQHF
TGTGCCAGCAGCCCCCGGGTGGGTTCCGATCAGCCCCAGCATTTT
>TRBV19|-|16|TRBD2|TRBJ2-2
CASSSSGTSGRASLFF
TGTGCCAGTAGCTCGTCCGGGACTAGCGGGAGGGCCTCGCTGTTTTTT
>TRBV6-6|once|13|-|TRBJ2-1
CASSYRQGNEQFF
TGTGCCAGCAGTTACCGGCAGGGCAATGAGCAGTTCTTC
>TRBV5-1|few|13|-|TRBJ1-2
CASSFDLLGGYTF
TGCGCCAGCAGCTTCGACTTGTTAGGCGGCTACACCTTC
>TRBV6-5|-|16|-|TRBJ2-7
CASSYSQPRGVYEQYF
TGTGCCAGCAGCTACTCCCAGCCGAGGGGGGTCTACGAGCAGTACTTC
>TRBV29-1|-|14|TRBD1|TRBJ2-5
CSVGLTGGRETQYF
TGCAGCGTTGGGCTGACAGGGGGTAGGGAGACCCAGTACTTC
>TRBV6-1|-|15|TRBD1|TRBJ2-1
CASSAQGARDNEQFF
TGTGCCAGCAGTGCACAGGGGGCCCGAGACAATGAGCAGTTCTTC
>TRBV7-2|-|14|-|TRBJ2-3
CASRGTYSTDTQYF
TGTGCCAGCAGGGGGACTTACTCTACAGATACGCAGTATTTT
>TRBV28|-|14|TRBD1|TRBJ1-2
CASSSTGGASGYTF
TGTGCCAGCAGTTCCACAGGGGGCGCCTCGGGCTACACCTTC
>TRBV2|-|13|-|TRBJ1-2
CASSEAGRGGYTF
TGTGCCAGCAGTGAAGCTGGACGCGGTGGCTACACCTTC
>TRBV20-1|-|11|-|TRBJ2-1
CSARPRDEQFF
TGCAGTGCTAGGCCTAGGGATGAGCAGTTCTTC
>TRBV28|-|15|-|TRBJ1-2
CASSLWKDAWPGYTF
TGTGCCAGCAGTTTATGGAAGGACGCCTGGCCTGGCTACACCTTC
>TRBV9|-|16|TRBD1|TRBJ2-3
CASSPRTGSFADTQYF
TGTGCCAGCAGCCCCCGGACAGGGTCCTTCGCAGATACGCAGTATTTT
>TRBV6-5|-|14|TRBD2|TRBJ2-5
CASSGAGGGKTQYF
TGTGCCAGCAGTGGAGCGGGAGGAGGAAAGACCCAGTACTTC
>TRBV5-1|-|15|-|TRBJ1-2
CASSSGDASSYGYTF
TGCGCCAGCAGCTCGGGGGACGCTTCGAGCTATGGCTACACCTTC
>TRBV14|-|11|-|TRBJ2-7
CASSQEFELYF
TGTGCCAGCAGCCAAGAATTCGAACTGTACTTC
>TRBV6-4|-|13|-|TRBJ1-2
CASSDSRTDGYTF
TGTGCCAGCAGTGACTCCAGAACCGATGGCTACACCTTC
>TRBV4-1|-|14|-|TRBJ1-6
CASSQGGRASPLHF
TGCGCCAGCAGCCAAGGGGGGCGAGCATCACCCCTCCACTTT
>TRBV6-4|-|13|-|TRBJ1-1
CASSRPLLNEAFF
TGTGCCAGCAGTCGCCCTTTATTAAATGAAGCTTTCTTT
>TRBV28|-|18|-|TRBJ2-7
CASTIDPSWGTNSYEQYF
TGTGCCAGCACCATAGACCCAAGTTGGGGAACCAACTCCTACGAGCAGTACTTC
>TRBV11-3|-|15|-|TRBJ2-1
CASSLSLAPYNEQFF
TGTGCCAGCAGCTTGTCCCTAGCGCCCTACAATGAGCAGTTCTTC
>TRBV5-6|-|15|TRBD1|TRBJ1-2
CASSFGTGGLDGYTF
TGTGCCAGCAGCTTTGGGACAGGGGGCTTGGACGGCTACACCTTC
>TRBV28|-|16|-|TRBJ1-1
CASSHGGRRRNTEAFF
TGTGCCAGCAGTCACGGGGGGCGGAGGAGGAACACTGAAGCTTTCTTT
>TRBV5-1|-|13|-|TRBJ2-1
CASSLGGITEQFF
TGCGCCAGCAGCTTGGGAGGGATCACTGAGCAGTTCTTC
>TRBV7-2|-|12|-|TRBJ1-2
CASSLVGGSYTF
TGTGCCAGCAGCTTAGTAGGAGGGAGCTACACCTTC
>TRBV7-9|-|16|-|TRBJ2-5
CASSLKKYEGGETQYF
TGTGCCAGCAGCTTAAAAAAGTACGAGGGAGGAGAGACCCAGTACTTC
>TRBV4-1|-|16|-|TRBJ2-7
CASSQPWGASPYEQYF
TGCGCCAGCAGCCAACCCTGGGGGGCTAGCCCCTACGAGCAGTACTTC
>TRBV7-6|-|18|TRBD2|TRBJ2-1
CASSLIPQREGSYNEQFF
TGTGCCAGCAGCCTCATCCCCCAGCGGGAGGGCTCCTACAATGAGCAGTTCTTC
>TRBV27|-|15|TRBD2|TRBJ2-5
CASRTSGTYRETQYF
TGTGCCAGCAGAACTAGCGGGACTTATCGGGAGACCCAGTACTTC
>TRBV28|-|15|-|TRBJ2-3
CASTLSSSGTDTQYF
TGTGCCAGCACCCTCTCCTCTTCCGGCACAGATACGCAGTATTTT
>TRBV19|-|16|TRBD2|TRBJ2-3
CASSILSLSGRDTQYF
TGTGCCAGTAGTATTCTCTCTCTTTCCGGGAGGGATACGCAGTATTTT
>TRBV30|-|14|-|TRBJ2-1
CAWGGGGFYNEQFF
TGTGCCTGGGGAGGGGGAGGGTTTTACAATGAGCAGTTCTTC
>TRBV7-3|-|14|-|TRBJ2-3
CASSRGQPTDTQYF
TGTGCCAGCAGCCGTGGCCAGCCGACAGATACGCAGTATTTT
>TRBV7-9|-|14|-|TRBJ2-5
CASSTARGPETQYF
TGTGCCAGCAGCACGGCTCGGGGGCCGGAGACCCAGTACTTC
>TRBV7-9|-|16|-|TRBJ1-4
CASSASRDLSLRKLFF
TGTGCCAGCAGCGCCTCCCGGGATCTTTCTCTTCGAAAACTGTTTTTT
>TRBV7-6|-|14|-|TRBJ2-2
CASRSLGNTGELFF
TGTGCCAGCAGGTCCCTAGGGAACACCGGGGAGCTGTTTTTT
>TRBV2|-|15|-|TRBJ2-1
CASSEWSGSYNEQFF
TGTGCCAGCAGTGAATGGAGCGGCTCCTACAATGAGCAGTTCTTC
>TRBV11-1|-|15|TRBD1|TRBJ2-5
CASSSPQGRVETQYF
TGTGCCAGCAGCTCCCCACAGGGGCGGGTAGAGACCCAGTACTTC
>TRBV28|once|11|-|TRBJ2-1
CASTTTGEQFF
TGTGCCAGCACCACAACGGGTGAGCAGTTCTTC
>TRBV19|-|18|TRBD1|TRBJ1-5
CASDTGTGPPRGNQPQHF
TGTGCCAGTGACACCGGGACAGGGCCGCCAAGGGGCAATCAGCCCCAGCATTTT
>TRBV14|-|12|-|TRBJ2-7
CASSYNLYEQYF
TGTGCCAGCAGCTACAACCTCTACGAGCAGTACTTC
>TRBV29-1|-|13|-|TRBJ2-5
CSVVQGPRETQYF
TGCAGCGTTGTCCAGGGACCCCGAGAGACCCAGTACTTC
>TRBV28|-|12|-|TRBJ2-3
CASSNTYDTQYF
TGTGCCAGCAGTAATACATACGATACGCAGTATTTT
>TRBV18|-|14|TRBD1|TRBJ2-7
CASSPGTGKPEQYF
TGTGCCAGCTCACCCGGGACAGGGAAACCTGAGCAGTACTTC
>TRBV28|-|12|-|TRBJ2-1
CASFSGYNEQFF
TGTGCCAGTTTTAGCGGCTACAATGAGCAGTTCTTC
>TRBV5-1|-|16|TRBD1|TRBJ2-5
CASSSAAGGAAKTQYF
TGCGCCAGCAGCTCAGCTGCAGGGGGCGCTGCAAAGACCCAGTACTTC
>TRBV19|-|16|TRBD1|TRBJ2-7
CASSQLPGQGIYEQYF
TGTGCCAGTAGTCAATTACCGGGACAGGGTATCTACGAGCAGTACTTC
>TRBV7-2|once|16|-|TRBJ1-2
CASSLVFWSENYGYTF
TGTGCCAGCAGCTTAGTGTTTTGGTCTGAGAACTATGGCTACACCTTC
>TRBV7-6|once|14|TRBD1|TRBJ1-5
CASSVGGSLQPQHF
TGTGCCAGCAGCGTAGGGGGCAGTTTGCAGCCCCAGCATTTT
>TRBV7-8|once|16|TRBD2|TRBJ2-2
CASSSSAGGRTGELFF
TGTGCCAGCAGCTCTTCAGCGGGAGGGCGGACCGGGGAGCTGTTTTTT